A selection of T cell receptor beta chains follows, all from one sample in a study of vaccination and CD4 T cells after COVID-19. These TCRs' antigens remain unknown. TCRdb passed the PCR reads through MiXCR, listing each CDR3 protein once. The sample comprises around 15,000 distinct CDR3 sequences, just under 80% of which are singletons, and around 10% rests with the top ten. The source material was CD4+ T cells from blood, cultured in vitro, sampled after SARS-CoV-2 vaccination. These receptors were obtained from a human donor who received a COVID-19 vaccine. The CDR3 runs from the conserved cysteine through the conserved F or W.

TRBJ2-5	TRBV20-1	CSATLGETQYF
TRBJ2-3	TRBV30	CAWSPGQGLTDTQYF
TRBJ2-7	TRBV30	CAWRLHSNEQYF
TRBJ1-2	TRBV5-6	CASSSPAIINYGYTF
TRBJ1-3	TRBV15	CATSRGDSGNTIYF
TRBJ2-7	TRBV2	CASSEERTGREQYF
TRBJ1-2	TRBV20-1	CSARDRLKGVGYTF
TRBJ1-2	TRBV7-8	CASSLGQGFRYGYTF
TRBJ1-3	TRBV5-1	CASSTGIGNTIYF
TRBJ1-1	TRBV19	CASSSGGGTEAFF
TRBJ1-5	TRBV12-3/TRBV12-4	CASSFIGQGNQPQHF
TRBJ1-5	TRBV6-1	CASSESAGAEGNQPQHF
TRBJ2-7	TRBV19	CASSTRTKSDEQYF
TRBJ2-5	TRBV6-5	CASSFLSRGHQETQYF
TRBJ1-2	TRBV24-1	CATSDARTANYGYTF
TRBJ1-1	TRBV12-3/TRBV12-4	CASSLPRTAPTEAFF
TRBJ1-5	TRBV20-1	CSARMAGRDQPQHF
TRBJ2-3	TRBV20-1	CSARVSRGGSTDTQYF
TRBJ1-2	TRBV20-1	CSAPLTGAGGYTF
TRBJ1-1	TRBV6-1	CASMRATEAFF
TRBJ2-3	TRBV24-1	CATSDLVNPQYF
TRBJ2-5	TRBV25-1	CASTDRTAQETQYF
TRBJ1-1	TRBV20-1	CSASGDRVTNTEAFF
TRBJ2-7	TRBV6-1	CASSEVTGGGKQYF
TRBJ2-3	TRBV21-1	CASSKDQGSSTDTQYF
TRBJ2-5	TRBV7-9	CASSPLQETQYF
TRBJ1-6	TRBV5-4	CASRIRLSSYNSPLHF
TRBJ1-2	TRBV24-1	CATRGGGTDYGYTF
TRBJ1-4	TRBV19	CATQAGGATNEKLFF